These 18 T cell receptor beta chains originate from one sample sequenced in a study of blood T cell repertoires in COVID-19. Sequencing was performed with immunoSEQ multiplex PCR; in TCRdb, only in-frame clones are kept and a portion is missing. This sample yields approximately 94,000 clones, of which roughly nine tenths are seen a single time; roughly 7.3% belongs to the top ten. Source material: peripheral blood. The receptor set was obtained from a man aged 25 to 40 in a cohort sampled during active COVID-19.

CDR3: CASSEVKGQGAQYF. DNA for the CDR3: TGTGCCAGCAGTGAAGTCAAAGGACAGGGAGCCCAGTACTTC. The chain combines TRBV2 with TRBJ2-5, with 8 positions matching TRBD1. Germline CDR1 and CDR2: SNHLY and FYNNEI. V lost 1 base and J lost 9; bases outside the gene matches: 7. The CDR3 has 14 amino acids.

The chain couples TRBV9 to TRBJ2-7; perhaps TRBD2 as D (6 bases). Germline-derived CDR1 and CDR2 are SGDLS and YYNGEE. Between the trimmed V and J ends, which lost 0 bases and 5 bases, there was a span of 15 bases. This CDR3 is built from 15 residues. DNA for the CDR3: TGTGCCAGCAGCGTAGGGCCGTGGGGGGAACACGAGCAGTACTTC. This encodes CASSVGPWGEHEQYF.

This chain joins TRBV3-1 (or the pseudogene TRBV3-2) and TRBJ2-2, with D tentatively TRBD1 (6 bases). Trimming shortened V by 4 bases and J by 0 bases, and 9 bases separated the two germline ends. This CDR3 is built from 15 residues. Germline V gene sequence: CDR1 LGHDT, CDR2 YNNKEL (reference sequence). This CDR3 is CASSPGTPNTGELFF. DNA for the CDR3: TGTGCCAGCAGCCCCGGGACACCGAACACCGGGGAGCTGTTTTTT.

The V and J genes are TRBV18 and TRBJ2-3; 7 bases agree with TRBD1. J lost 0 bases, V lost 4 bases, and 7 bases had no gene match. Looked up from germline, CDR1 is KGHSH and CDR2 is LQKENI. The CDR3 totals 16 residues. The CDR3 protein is CASSRARQGSTDTQYF. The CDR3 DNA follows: TGTGCCAGCTCACGCGCTCGACAGGGTAGCACAGATACGCAGTATTTT.

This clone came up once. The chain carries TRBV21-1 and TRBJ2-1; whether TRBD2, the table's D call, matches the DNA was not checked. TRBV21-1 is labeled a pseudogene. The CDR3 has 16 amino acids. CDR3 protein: CASSKGAGELRNEQFF. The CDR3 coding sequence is TGTGCCAGCAGCAAAGGTGCGGGGGAACTGAGAAATGAGCAGTTCTTC.

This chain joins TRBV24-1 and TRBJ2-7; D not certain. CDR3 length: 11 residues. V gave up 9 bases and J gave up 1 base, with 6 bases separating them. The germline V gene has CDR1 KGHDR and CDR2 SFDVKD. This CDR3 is CATGPSYEQYF. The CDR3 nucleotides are TGTGCCACCGGGCCATCCTACGAGCAGTACTTC.

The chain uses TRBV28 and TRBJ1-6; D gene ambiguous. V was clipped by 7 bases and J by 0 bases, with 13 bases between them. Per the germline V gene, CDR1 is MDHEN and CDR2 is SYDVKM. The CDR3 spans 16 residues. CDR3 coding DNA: TGTGCCAGCACCACCTCGGGTAGCTCCTATAATTCACCCCTCCACTTT. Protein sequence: CASTTSGSSYNSPLHF.

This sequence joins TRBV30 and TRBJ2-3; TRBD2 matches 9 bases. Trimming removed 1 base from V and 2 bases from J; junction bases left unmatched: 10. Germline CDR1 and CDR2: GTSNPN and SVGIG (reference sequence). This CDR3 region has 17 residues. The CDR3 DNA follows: TGTGCCTGGAGTGCTGGACTAGCGTCATCTCTCACAGATACGCAGTATTTT. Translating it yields CAWSAGLASSLTDTQYF.

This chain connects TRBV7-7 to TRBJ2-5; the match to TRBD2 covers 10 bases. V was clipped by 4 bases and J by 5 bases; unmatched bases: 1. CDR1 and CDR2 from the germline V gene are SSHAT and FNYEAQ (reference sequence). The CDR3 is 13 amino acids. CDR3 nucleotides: TGTGCCAGCAGCTCGGGACTAGCGGAGACCCAGTACTTC. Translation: CASSSGLAETQYF.

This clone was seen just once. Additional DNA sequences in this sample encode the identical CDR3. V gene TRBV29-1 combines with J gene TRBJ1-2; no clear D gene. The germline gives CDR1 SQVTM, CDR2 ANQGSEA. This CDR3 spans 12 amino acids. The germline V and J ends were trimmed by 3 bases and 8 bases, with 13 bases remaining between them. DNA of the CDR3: TGCAGCGTTGAGCGGGGAGGGTACGGCTACACCTTC. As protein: CSVERGGYGYTF.

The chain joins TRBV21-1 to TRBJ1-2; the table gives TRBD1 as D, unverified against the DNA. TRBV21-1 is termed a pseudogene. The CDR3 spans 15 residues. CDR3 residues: CASSKWGHLNYGYTF. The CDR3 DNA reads TGTGCCAGCAGCAAATGGGGACACCTTAACTATGGCTACACCTTC.

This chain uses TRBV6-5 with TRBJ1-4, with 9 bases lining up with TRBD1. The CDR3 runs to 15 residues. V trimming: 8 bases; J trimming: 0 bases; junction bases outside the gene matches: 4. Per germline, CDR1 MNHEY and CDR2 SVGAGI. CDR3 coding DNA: TGTGCCAGCGGGACAGGGAGAGCAACTAATGAAAAACTGTTTTTT. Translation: CASGTGRATNEKLFF.

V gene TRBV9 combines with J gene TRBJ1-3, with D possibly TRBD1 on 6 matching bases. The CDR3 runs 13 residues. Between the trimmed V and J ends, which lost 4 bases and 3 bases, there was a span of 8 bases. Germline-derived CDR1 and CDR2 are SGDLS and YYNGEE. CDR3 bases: TGTGCCAGCAGCAAGGACAGTGGAAACACCATATATTTT. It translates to CASSKDSGNTIYF.

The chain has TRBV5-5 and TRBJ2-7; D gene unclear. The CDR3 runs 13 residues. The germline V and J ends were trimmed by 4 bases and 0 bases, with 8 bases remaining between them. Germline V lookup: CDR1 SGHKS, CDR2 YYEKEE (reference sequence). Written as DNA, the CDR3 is TGTGCCAGCAGCATAACCAGCTCCTACGAGCAGTACTTC. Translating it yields CASSITSSYEQYF.

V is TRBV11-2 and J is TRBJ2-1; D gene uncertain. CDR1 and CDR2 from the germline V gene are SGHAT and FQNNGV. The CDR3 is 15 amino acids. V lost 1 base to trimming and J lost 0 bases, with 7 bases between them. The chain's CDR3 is CASSLGARSYNEQFF. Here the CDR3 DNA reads TGTGCCAGCAGCTTAGGGGCCCGCTCCTACAATGAGCAGTTCTTC.

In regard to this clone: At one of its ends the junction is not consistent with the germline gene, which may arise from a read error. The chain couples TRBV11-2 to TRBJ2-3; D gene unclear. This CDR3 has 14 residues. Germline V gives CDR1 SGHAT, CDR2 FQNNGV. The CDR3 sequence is CASSFGGSTDTQYF. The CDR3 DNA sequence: TGTGCCAGCAGCTTTGGCGGTAGCACGGATACGCAGTATTTT.

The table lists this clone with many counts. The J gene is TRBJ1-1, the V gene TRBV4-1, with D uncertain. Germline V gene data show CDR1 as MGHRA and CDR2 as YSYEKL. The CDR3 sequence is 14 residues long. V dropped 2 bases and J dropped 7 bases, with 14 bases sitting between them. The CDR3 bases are TGCGCCAGCAGCCAATCGGGGTCAACCCGTGAAGCTTTCTTT. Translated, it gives CASSQSGSTREAFF.

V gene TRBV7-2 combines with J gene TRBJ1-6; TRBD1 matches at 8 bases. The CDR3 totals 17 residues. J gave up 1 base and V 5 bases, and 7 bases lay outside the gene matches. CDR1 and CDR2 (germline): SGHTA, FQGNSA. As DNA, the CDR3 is TGTGCCAGCAGCCTGACACAGGGGGAGTCCTATAATTCACCCCTCCACTTT. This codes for CASSLTQGESYNSPLHF. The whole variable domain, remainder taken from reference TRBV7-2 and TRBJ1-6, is GAGVSQSPSNKVTEKGKDVELRCDPISGHTALYWYRQSLGQGLEFLIYFQGNSAPDKSGLPSDRFSAERTGGSVSTLTIQRTQQEDSAVYLCASSLTQGESYNSPLHFGNGTRLTVT.